This T cell receptor beta chain was found in a study of shared clonotypes between healthy human individuals. Looking at the study overall: Per-donor plates numbered three CD4 naive, three CD4 memory, two CD8 naive and one CD8 memory.

Only in-frame clones appear in the TCRdb table, and some are missing; sequencing was by immunoSEQ multiplex PCR. The data contain about 960,000 clones, roughly 72% of them singletons. Material for sequencing was memory CD4+ T cells sorted from blood. The subset is: CD45RA-negative fraction. The TCR was taken from a man younger than 35 in good health.

The CDR3 sequence: CASSLKAGSTDTQYF. CDR3 DNA: TGTGCCAGCAGCTTGAAGGCAGGGAGCACAGATACGCAGTATTTT. V usage is TRBV7-9 and J usage is TRBJ2-3; D possibly corresponds to TRBD1 (5 bases). The CDR3 loop spans 15 amino acids. With 3 bases removed from V and 0 bases from J, the gap between germline ends came to 10 bases. Germline CDR1 reads SEHNR; CDR2 reads FQNEAQ (reference sequence).